One TCR beta chain is described in this entry. Its cognate antigen has yet to be identified. No qualities accompany the bases; no much larger clone lies one base away. The CDR1 and CDR2 encoded by the germline V gene (reference sequence) are SEHNR and FQNEAQ. The V end gives up 6 bases and the J end 8 bases, leaving 9 bases in the junction not matched to a gene. The CDR3 starts with the cysteine, ends with the phenylalanine, and has 14 residues. CDR3 DNA is the only sequence kept; it has 42 bases, read in frame from the first base. Receptor amplification or capture employed the immunoSEQ multiplex PCR assay. TCRdb mirrors the immuneACCESS table, restricted to in-frame sequences. Some clones are absent from its copies; in checked studies, under half trace to an unresolved V gene, and the reason for the others is unknown. The sample table shows over 350,000 clones, and 85% to 95% are seen once. In total, the top ten clones hold 0.015% to 0.02% of the sample.

The data are from a study of shared T cell receptors in the human thymus (dated by TCRdb to the early 2020s). In terms of the full investigation: The study examined how self-reactive, shared T-cell receptor alpha chains are generated in the human thymus.

This TCR was sampled from a human donor. Sequencing input: thymocytes. The V and J segments used are TRBV7-9 and TRBJ2-1; 8 junctional bases match TRBD2. The nucleotide sequence is given as TGTGCCAGCAGGTACGGGACTAGTGGCCATGAGCAGTTCTTC. The resulting protein is CASRYGTSGHEQFF.